The T cell receptor beta chain described here comes from a study of cytomegalovirus exposure and HLA in healthy donors. Study-wide results and caveats: The authors enumerated roughly 160 TCR beta chains as linked to cytomegalovirus.

From germline, CDR1 is ENHRY and CDR2 SYGVKD. V lost 6 bases and J lost 1, with 9 bases in between. The CDR3 consists of 13 residues. As regards this clone: No antigen is known for it.

Assay: immunoSEQ multiplex PCR; the TCRdb copy retains only in-frame clones and omits some. The top ten clones hold around 12% of a sample with 200,000 to 300,000 clones, more than 85% of them seen once. The donors were part of the validation cohort of 120 subjects. That cohort was separate from the first cohort, which comprised 666 subjects. The sequence was collected from a man aged 18 to 35 in good health and CMV-seropositive. The sequenced sample consisted of PBMCs. The rearrangement joins TRBV10-3 to TRBJ1-1, with unresolved D. For the CDR3, the DNA is TGTGCCATCAGGGACCGGAGGAACACTGAAGCTTTCTTT. It is translated as CAIRDRRNTEAFF.